Listed below are T cell receptor beta chains from one sample, sequenced in a study of CD4 T cells in relation to SARS-CoV-2 and coronaviruses. These receptors' antigens are unknown. Assay used: immunoSEQ multiplex PCR; TCRdb lists only in-frame clones, some missing. The sample includes 20,000 to 25,000 clones, 76% seen only once; the top ten take roughly 15%. Material: CD4+ T cells from PBMCs, cultured in vitro. These receptors were taken from a human donor in good health. CDR3s include the opening cysteine and the closing phenylalanine or tryptophan. The D gene is left open where the match is weak. The size of a clone is reported for some rows only, either as once, few or many, or as a class for expanded clones.

TRBV18,TRBJ1-2,-,-,TGTGCCAGCTCACCATCACAGCTAACTAACTATGGCTACACCTTC,CASSPSQLTNYGYTF
TRBV5-5,TRBJ2-5,-,-,TGTGCCAGCAGCTTTTGGGGGTGGGAGACCCAGTACTTC,CASSFWGWETQYF
TRBV11-2,TRBJ1-1,-,TRBD1,TGTGCCAGCAGTCATCCCAAAACAGGGGCCCCTGAAGCTTTCTTT,CASSHPKTGAPEAFF
TRBV5-8,TRBJ2-5,-,-,TGTGCCAGCAGCCCTTACTACGAGACCCAGTACTTC,CASSPYYETQYF
TRBV6-2/TRBV6-3,TRBJ2-1,-,-,TGTGCCAGCAGTTATTGGAATAGGAGGGACAATGAGCAGTTCTTC,CASSYWNRRDNEQFF
TRBV5-1,TRBJ2-5,-,-,TGCGCCAGCAGCTTGGACACCCAAGAGACCCAGTACTTC,CASSLDTQETQYF
TRBV7-9,TRBJ1-2,-,-,TGTGCCAGCAGCACGGACCTAGGGCAGGGCTATGGCTACACCTTC,CASSTDLGQGYGYTF
TRBV11-1,TRBJ2-3,-,-,TGTGCCAGCAGCTTTTGGGGCGGAGCGAAGGATACGCAGTATTTT,CASSFWGGAKDTQYF
TRBV6-5,TRBJ2-5,-,-,TGTGCCAGCAGCTCCCCACAGGGGGGGCGGGAGACCCAGTACTTC,CASSSPQGGRETQYF
TRBV12-5,TRBJ2-2,-,-,TGTGCTAGTGGCACGGACCACGTTCAGGACACCGGGGAGCTGTTTTTT,CASGTDHVQDTGELFF
TRBV7-3,TRBJ2-7,once,TRBD2,TGTGCCAGCAGCTTCAGACTAGCGGGAGAGCAAGAGCAGTACTTC,CASSFRLAGEQEQYF
TRBV10-2,TRBJ1-2,medium-sized,TRBD1,TGCGCCAGCAGTGTAGGACAGGGGGCGAGCACTGGCTACACCTTC,CASSVGQGASTGYTF
TRBV7-2,TRBJ1-2,-,-,TGTGCCAGCAGCTTGGGGGGTGGCTACACCTTC,CASSLGGGYTF
TRBV15,TRBJ2-3,-,TRBD1,TGTGCCACCAGCAGAGGATGGGACAGCAGCACAGATACGCAGTATTTT,CATSRGWDSSTDTQYF
TRBV9,TRBJ1-5,-,-,TGTGCCAGCAGCCCTCAGGGAGGTAGCAATCAGCCCCAGCATTTT,CASSPQGGSNQPQHF
TRBV19,TRBJ2-7,-,TRBD1,TGTGCCAGTAGCCTGACTGGGATCTCCGAGACAGGGGTCTACGAGCAGTACTTC,CASSLTGISETGVYEQYF
TRBV14,TRBJ2-7,-,-,TGTGCCAGCAGCCACAGCATCTACGAGCAGTACTTC,CASSHSIYEQYF
TRBV10-2,TRBJ1-1,-,-,TGCGCCAGCAACGAAGGTGGGGCCACTGAAGCTTTCTTT,CASNEGGATEAFF
TRBV10-2,TRBJ1-5,-,-,TGCGCCACCCGGGGGGGGGACCATCAGCCCCAGCATTTT,CATRGGDHQPQHF
TRBV28,TRBJ1-1,-,-,TGTGCCAGCAGTTTAAGTGGACAGCCGAACACTGAAGCTTTCTTT,CASSLSGQPNTEAFF
TRBV6-6,TRBJ1-3,-,-,TGTGCCAGCAGTCCTAATCAGGGATCGTCTGGAAACACCATATATTTT,CASSPNQGSSGNTIYF
TRBV12-5,TRBJ1-1,-,-,TGTGCTAGTGGTGGCACACTGAACACTGAAGCTTTCTTT,CASGGTLNTEAFF
TRBV5-1,TRBJ1-4,-,-,TGCGCCAGCAGCTTGGGCGGGGTCGCAACTAATGAAAAACTGTTTTTT,CASSLGGVATNEKLFF
TRBV4-1,TRBJ1-2,-,TRBD1,TGCGCCAGCAGCCAAGAGGGACAGCAGTCCTATGGCTACACCTTC,CASSQEGQQSYGYTF
TRBV3-1/TRBV3-2,TRBJ1-3,-,-,TGTGCCAGCAGCCAGGAGAGGCTCTCTGGAAACACCATATATTTT,CASSQERLSGNTIYF
TRBV25-1,TRBJ2-7,-,-,TGTGCCAGCAGTGAATCCTCCTACGAGCAGTACTTC,CASSESSYEQYF
TRBV10-3,TRBJ2-7,once,TRBD2,TGTGCCATCAGGGGGGGGTCCTACGAGCAGTACTTC,CAIRGGSYEQYF
TRBV11-3,TRBJ2-1,-,-,TGTGCCAGCAGCGATGAAGCGGGCGTCAAGTTCTTC,CASSDEAGVKFF
TRBV29-1,TRBJ1-1,-,-,TGCAGCGTTGAACCCGACCTGGGGGCTGAAGCTTTCTTT,CSVEPDLGAEAFF
TRBV19,TRBJ2-7,-,TRBD1,TGTGCCAGTAGTCCCCGACAGGGGAGCTCCTACGAGCAGTACTTC,CASSPRQGSSYEQYF
TRBV2,TRBJ2-2,-,-,TGTGCCAGCAGAGACATTACAGGGCACACCGGGGAGCTGTTTTTT,CASRDITGHTGELFF
TRBV7-9,TRBJ1-4,-,TRBD1,TGTGCCAGCAGCACAGGGGATGAAAAACTGTTTTTT,CASSTGDEKLFF
TRBV19,TRBJ2-2,few,-,TGTGCCAGTAGTATAGATCGGGTCATGTCGTTGTCCGGGGAGCTGTTTTTT,CASSIDRVMSLSGELFF
TRBV5-1,TRBJ2-4,-,-,TGCGCCAGCAGCTTGGCTTCGGAAAACATTCAGTACTTC,CASSLASENIQYF
TRBV13,TRBJ2-7,once,-,TGTGCCAGCAGCTTAGCGTTGCCGAACGAGCAGTACTTC,CASSLALPNEQYF
TRBV2,TRBJ2-7,-,-,TGTGCCAGCAGTATCACACCCTCCTACGAGCAGTACTTC,CASSITPSYEQYF
TRBV28,TRBJ2-1,-,-,TGTGCCAGCAGTCCCGACAGTCCAAGGCAGTTCTTC,CASSPDSPRQFF
TRBV5-1,TRBJ2-1,-,TRBD2,TGCGCCAGCAGCCCCCCTAGCGGGCGGGACAATGAGCAGTTCTTC,CASSPPSGRDNEQFF